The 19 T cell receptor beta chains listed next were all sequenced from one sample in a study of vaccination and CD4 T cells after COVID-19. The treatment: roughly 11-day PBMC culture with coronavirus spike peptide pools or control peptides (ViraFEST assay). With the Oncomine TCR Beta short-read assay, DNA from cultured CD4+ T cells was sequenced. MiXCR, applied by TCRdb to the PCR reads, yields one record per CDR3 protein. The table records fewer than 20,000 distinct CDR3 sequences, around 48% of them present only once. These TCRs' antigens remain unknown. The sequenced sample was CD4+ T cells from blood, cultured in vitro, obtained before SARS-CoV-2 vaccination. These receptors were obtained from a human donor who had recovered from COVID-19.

CDR3 region: CASSHRLAGVGEQYF. CDR3 sequence (DNA): TGTGCCAGCAGCCATAGACTAGCGGGAGTAGGCGAGCAGTACTTC. The chain joins TRBV3-1 to TRBJ2-7, with 12 nucleotides matching TRBD2. Germline-derived CDR1 and CDR2 are LGHDT and YNNKEL (reference sequence). With 3 bases clipped from V and 6 bases from J, the junction kept 6 bases outside the gene matches. The CDR3 loop spans 15 amino acids.

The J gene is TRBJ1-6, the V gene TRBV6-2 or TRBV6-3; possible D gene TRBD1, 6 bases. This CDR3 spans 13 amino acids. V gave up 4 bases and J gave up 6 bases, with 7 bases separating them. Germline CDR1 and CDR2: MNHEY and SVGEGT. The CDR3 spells CASSFRGNSPLHF. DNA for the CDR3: TGTGCCAGCAGTTTCAGGGGTAATTCACCCCTCCACTTT.

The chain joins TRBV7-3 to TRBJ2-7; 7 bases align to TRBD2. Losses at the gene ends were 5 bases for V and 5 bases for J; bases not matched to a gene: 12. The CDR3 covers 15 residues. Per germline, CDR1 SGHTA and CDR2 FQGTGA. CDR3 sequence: CASSDRGGRVHEQYF. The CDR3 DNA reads TGTGCCAGCAGCGATCGTGGCGGGAGAGTCCACGAGCAGTACTTC. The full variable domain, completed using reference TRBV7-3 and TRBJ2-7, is GAGVSQTPSNKVTEKGKYVELRCDPISGHTALYWYRQSLGQGPEFLIYFQGTGAADDSGLPNDRFFAVRPEGSVSTLKIQRTERGDSAVYLCASSDRGGRVHEQYFGPGTRLTVT.

DNA for the CDR3: TGCGCCAGCAGCCAAGATCGGCGGTCTAATGAAAAACTGTTTTTT. Its translation is CASSQDRRSNEKLFF. The chain has TRBV4-3 and TRBJ1-4; D remains unclear. V gave up 0 bases and J gave up 3 bases, with 8 bases separating them. The length of the CDR3 is 15 residues. Germline loops: CDR1 LGHNA, CDR2 YSLEER.

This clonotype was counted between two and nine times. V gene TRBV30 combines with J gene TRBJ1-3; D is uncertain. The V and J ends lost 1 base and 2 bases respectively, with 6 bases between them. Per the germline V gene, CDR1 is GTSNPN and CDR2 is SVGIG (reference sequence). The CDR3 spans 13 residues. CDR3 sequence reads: CAWSGPTGNTIYF. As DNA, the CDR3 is TGTGCCTGGAGTGGACCCACTGGAAACACCATATATTTT.

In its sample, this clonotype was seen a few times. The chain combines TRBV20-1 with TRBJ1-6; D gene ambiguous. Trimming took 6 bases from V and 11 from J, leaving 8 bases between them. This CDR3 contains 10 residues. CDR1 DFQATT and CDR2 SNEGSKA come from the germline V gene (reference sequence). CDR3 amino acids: CSATGAPLHF. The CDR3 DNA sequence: TGCAGTGCGACTGGGGCACCCCTCCACTTT.

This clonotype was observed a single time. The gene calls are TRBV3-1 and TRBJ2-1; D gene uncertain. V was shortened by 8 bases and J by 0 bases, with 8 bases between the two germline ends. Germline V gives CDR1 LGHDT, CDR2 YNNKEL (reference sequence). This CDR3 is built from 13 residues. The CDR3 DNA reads TGTGCCAGCCGCAGAAGCTCCTACAATGAGCAGTTCTTC. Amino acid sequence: CASRRSSYNEQFF.

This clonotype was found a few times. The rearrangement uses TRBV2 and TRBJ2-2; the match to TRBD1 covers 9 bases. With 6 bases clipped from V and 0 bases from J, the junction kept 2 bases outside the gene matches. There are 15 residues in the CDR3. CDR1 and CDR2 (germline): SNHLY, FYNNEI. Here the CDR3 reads CASSWDRANTGELFF. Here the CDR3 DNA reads TGTGCCAGCAGCTGGGACAGGGCGAACACCGGGGAGCTGTTTTTT.

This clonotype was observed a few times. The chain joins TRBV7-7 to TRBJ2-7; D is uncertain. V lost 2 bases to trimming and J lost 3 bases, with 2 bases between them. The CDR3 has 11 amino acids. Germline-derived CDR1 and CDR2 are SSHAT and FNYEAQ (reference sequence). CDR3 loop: CASSLSYEQYF. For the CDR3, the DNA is TGTGCCAGCAGCTTAAGCTACGAGCAGTACTTC. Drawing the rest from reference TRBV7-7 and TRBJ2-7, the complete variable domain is GAGVSQSPRYKVTKRGQDVTLRCDPISSHATLYWYQQALGQGPEFLTYFNYEAQPDKSGLPSDRFSAERPEGSISTLTIQRTEQRDSAMYRCASSLSYEQYFGPGTRLTVT.

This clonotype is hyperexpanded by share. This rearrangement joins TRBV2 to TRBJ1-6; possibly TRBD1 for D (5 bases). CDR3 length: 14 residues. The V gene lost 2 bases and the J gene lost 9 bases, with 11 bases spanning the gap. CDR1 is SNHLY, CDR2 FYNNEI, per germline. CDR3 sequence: CASSEWQGGSPLHF. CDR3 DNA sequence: TGTGCCAGCAGTGAATGGCAGGGCGGTTCACCCCTCCACTTT.

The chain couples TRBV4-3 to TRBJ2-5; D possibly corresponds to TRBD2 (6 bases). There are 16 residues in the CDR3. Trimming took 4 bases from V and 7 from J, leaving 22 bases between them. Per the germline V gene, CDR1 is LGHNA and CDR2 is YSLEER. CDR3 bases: TGCGCCAGCAGCCCCAGCGGGCCAGGAGTTTCAGGGACCCAGTACTTC. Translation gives CASSPSGPGVSGTQYF.

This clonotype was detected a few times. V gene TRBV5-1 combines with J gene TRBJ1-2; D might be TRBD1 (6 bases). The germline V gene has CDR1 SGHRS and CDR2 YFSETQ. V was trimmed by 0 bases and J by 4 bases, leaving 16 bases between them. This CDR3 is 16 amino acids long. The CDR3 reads CASSLAGTSSFYGYTF. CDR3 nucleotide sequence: TGCGCCAGCAGCTTGGCCGGGACATCCTCATTCTATGGCTACACCTTC.

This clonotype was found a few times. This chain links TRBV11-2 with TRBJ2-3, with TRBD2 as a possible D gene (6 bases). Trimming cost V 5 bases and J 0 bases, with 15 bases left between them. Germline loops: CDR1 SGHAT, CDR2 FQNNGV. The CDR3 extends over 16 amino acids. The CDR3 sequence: CASSPDYDPSTDTQYF. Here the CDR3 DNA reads TGTGCCAGCAGCCCGGACTACGACCCTAGCACAGATACGCAGTATTTT.

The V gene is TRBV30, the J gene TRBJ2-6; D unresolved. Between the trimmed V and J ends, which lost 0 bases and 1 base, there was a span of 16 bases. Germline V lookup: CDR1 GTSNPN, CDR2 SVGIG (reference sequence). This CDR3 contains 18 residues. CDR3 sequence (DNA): TGTGCCTGGAGTGTACTTCGGGTACCGTCTTCTGGGGCCAACGTCCTGACTTTC. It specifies CAWSVLRVPSSGANVLTF.

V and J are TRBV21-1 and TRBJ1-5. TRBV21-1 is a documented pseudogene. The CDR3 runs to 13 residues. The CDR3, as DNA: TGTGCCAGCAGCAAAGAGTACCATCAGCCCCAGCATTTT. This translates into CASSKEYHQPQHF.

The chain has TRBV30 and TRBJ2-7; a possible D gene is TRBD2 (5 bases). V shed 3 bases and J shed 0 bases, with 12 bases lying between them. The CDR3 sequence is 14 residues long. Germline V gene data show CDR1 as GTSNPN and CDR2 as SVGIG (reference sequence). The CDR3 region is CAWRVTGNSYEQYF. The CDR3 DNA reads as TGTGCCTGGAGGGTAACCGGGAACTCCTACGAGCAGTACTTC.

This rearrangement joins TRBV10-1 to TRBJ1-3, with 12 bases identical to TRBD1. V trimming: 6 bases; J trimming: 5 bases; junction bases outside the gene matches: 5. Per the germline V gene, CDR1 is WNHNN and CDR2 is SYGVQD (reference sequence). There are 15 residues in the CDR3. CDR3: CASSRDRGHRNTIYF. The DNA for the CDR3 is TGCGCCAGCAGCCGGGACAGGGGGCATAGAAACACCATATATTTT.

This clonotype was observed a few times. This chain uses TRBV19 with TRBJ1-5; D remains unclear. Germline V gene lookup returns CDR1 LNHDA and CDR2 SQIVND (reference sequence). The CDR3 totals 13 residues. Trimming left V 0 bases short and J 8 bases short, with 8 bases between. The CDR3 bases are TGTGCCAGTAGTATAGACGGGGAGAAGCCCCAGCATTTT. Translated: CASSIDGEKPQHF.

This CDR3 is CASSDPGGEGGYGYTF. As DNA, the CDR3 is TGTGCCAGCAGTGACCCAGGGGGCGAAGGTGGCTATGGCTACACCTTC. The chain combines TRBV28 with TRBJ1-2; 8 bases line up with TRBD1. V was pared by 5 bases and J by 4 bases, with 12 bases of the junction left unmatched. The germline CDR1 and CDR2 sequences are MDHEN and SYDVKM. This CDR3 is built from 16 residues.